These 24 T cell receptor beta chains were sequenced from one sample in a study of blood T cell repertoires in COVID-19. TCRdb's copy holds only in-frame clones and misses some; the assay was immunoSEQ multiplex PCR. The sample yields roughly 300,000 clones, approximately 86% seen once. The specimen sequenced was peripheral blood. These receptors were obtained from a man aged 18 to 29 with active or convalescent COVID-19.

In nucleotides, the CDR3 is TGTGCCAGTAGTCCGGGGGGGGCCCCCTACAATGAGCAGTTCTTC. Encoded protein: CASSPGGAPYNEQFF. The chain joins TRBV19 to TRBJ2-1, with 8 bases lining up with TRBD2. The CDR3 spans 15 residues. The germline V gene has CDR1 LNHDA and CDR2 SQIVND (reference sequence). After removal of 5 bases from V and 2 bases from J, the junction contained 5 bases not matched to a gene.

This chain connects TRBV19 to TRBJ1-1; D gene unclear. This CDR3 is 18 amino acids long. CDR1 and CDR2 (germline): LNHDA, SQIVND (reference sequence). With 2 bases removed from V and 5 bases from J, the gap between germline ends came to 24 bases. The CDR3 reads CASSISALFQTPRTEAFF. Written as DNA, the CDR3 is TGTGCCAGTAGTATAAGTGCCCTCTTTCAGACCCCGAGGACTGAAGCTTTCTTT.

The rearrangement joins TRBV12-5 to TRBJ1-3; the match to TRBD1 covers 7 bases. Germline V gene sequence: CDR1 LGHNT, CDR2 FRNRAP. The ends lost 1 base at V and 4 bases at J; junction bases unmatched: 4. This CDR3 has 15 residues. The CDR3 sequence is CASGLGTGAGNTIYF. DNA of the CDR3: TGTGCTAGTGGTTTGGGAACAGGGGCCGGAAACACCATATATTTT.

The chain employs TRBV19 and TRBJ2-1, with TRBD2 as a possible D gene (5 bases). The germline CDR1 and CDR2 sequences are LNHDA and SQIVND (reference sequence). The CDR3 is 15 residues long. V lost 2 bases, J lost 4 bases, and 12 bases lay in between. The CDR3 DNA reads as TGTGCCAGTAGTATAAAGTCGGGGATTTACAATGAGCAGTTCTTC. Translated: CASSIKSGIYNEQFF. Supplemented by reference TRBV19 and TRBJ2-1, the full variable domain reads DGGITQSPKYLFRKEGQNVTLSCEQNLNHDAMYWYRQDPGQGLRLIYYSQIVNDFQKGDIAEGYSVSREKKESFPLTVTSAQKNPTAFYLCASSIKSGIYNEQFFGPGTRLTVL.

The chain has TRBV18 and TRBJ2-7, with TRBD1 identical over 7 bases. Germline CDR1 KGHSH, CDR2 LQKENI. The CDR3 loop spans 14 amino acids. V trimming: 3 bases; J trimming: 2 bases; junction bases outside the gene matches: 4. The CDR3 reads CASSPQGQTYEQYF. CDR3 coding DNA: TGTGCCAGCTCACCGCAGGGACAGACCTACGAGCAGTACTTC.

This chain links TRBV9 with TRBJ2-1; 8 nucleotides align to TRBD2. Germline trimming cut 0 bases from V and 2 bases from J; bases unmatched to any gene: 4. The CDR3 loop spans 16 amino acids. Looked up from germline, CDR1 is SGDLS and CDR2 is YYNGEE. The CDR3 nucleotides are TGTGCCAGCAGCGTAGTCGGGCGGGGGGCCTACAATGAGCAGTTCTTC. This gives the protein CASSVVGRGAYNEQFF.

The chain employs TRBV2 and TRBJ1-1, with no clear D. The CDR3 runs to 13 residues. The germline gives CDR1 SNHLY, CDR2 FYNNEI. V shed 8 bases and J shed 5 bases, with 15 bases lying between them. The CDR3 loop is CASPRRLETEAFF. The CDR3 region has the DNA TGTGCCAGCCCCCGGCGGCTGGAGACTGAAGCTTTCTTT.

The V gene is TRBV5-1, the J gene TRBJ2-5; no reliable D call. Trimming cost V 1 base and J 1 base, with 5 bases left between them. CDR3 length: 13 residues. Germline V gene lookup returns CDR1 SGHRS and CDR2 YFSETQ. The CDR3: CASSLQIQETQYF. The CDR3 nucleotides are TGCGCCAGCAGCTTGCAGATCCAAGAGACCCAGTACTTC.

This chain connects TRBV20-1 to TRBJ2-5; D is undetermined. The germline CDR1 and CDR2 sequences are DFQATT and SNEGSKA (reference sequence). This CDR3 contains 11 residues. With 5 bases removed from V and 1 base from J, the gap between germline ends came to 5 bases. The CDR3 coding sequence is TGCAGTGCTCGGAGCCAAGAGACCCAGTACTTC. This sequence encodes CSARSQETQYF.

The rearrangement uses TRBV10-1 and TRBJ2-2; 7 bases match TRBD1. The V and J ends lost 6 bases and 3 bases, in that order; junction bases with no gene match: 10. The CDR3 runs 16 residues. CDR1 WNHNN and CDR2 SYGVQD come from the germline V gene (reference sequence). The CDR3 protein is CASSFLPGQHTGELFF. The CDR3 DNA follows: TGCGCCAGCAGCTTTTTACCGGGACAGCACACCGGGGAGCTGTTTTTT.

The chain carries TRBV10-3 and TRBJ2-4, with a possible D match to TRBD1 (6 bases). CDR1 is ENHRY, CDR2 SYGVKD, per germline. There are 16 residues in the CDR3. Trimming took 11 bases from V and 0 from J, leaving 20 bases between them. Written as DNA, the CDR3 is TGTGCCCCCGAAGGGGGACAAAAATTAGCCAAAAACATTCAGTACTTC. Its translation: CAPEGGQKLAKNIQYF.

The chain has TRBV19 and TRBJ1-4; 7 bases align to TRBD1. Germline CDR1 is LNHDA and CDR2 is SQIVND (reference sequence). CDR3 size: 16 residues. The trim removed 3 bases at V and 7 bases at J, leaving 11 bases unmatched. CDR3: CASSIRGTVRIEKLFF. Here the CDR3 DNA reads TGTGCCAGTAGTATTAGAGGGACAGTGCGGATTGAAAAACTGTTTTTT. Full variable domain (remainder filled in from reference TRBV19 and TRBJ1-4): DGGITQSPKYLFRKEGQNVTLSCEQNLNHDAMYWYRQDPGQGLRLIYYSQIVNDFQKGDIAEGYSVSREKKESFPLTVTSAQKNPTAFYLCASSIRGTVRIEKLFFGSGTQLSVL.

This clone was observed once. V usage is TRBV18 and J usage is TRBJ2-4; possible D gene TRBD2, 5 bases. The CDR3 is made up of 16 amino acids. V gave up 0 bases and J gave up 0 bases, with 9 bases separating them. CDR1 KGHSH and CDR2 LQKENI come from the germline V gene. The CDR3 here is CASSPPIGIAKNIQYF. For the CDR3, the DNA is TGTGCCAGCTCACCACCAATCGGGATAGCCAAAAACATTCAGTACTTC.

A single count supports this clone. This CDR3 is also generated by other DNA sequences in the sample. The chain joins TRBV12-3 or TRBV12-4 to TRBJ1-2; TRBD1 agrees at 9 bases. After removal of 3 bases from V and 4 bases from J, the junction contained 0 bases not matched to a gene. CDR3 length equals 13 residues. In DNA, the CDR3 is TGTGCCAGCAGTTTGACAGGGGGCTATGGCTACACCTTC. Amino acids: CASSLTGGYGYTF.

This sequence joins TRBV28 and TRBJ1-5; no definite D call. The germline V gene has CDR1 MDHEN and CDR2 SYDVKM. With 6 bases removed from V and 2 bases from J, the gap between germline ends came to 8 bases. This CDR3 has 13 amino acids. In nucleotides, the CDR3 is TGTGCCAGCAGACCTCAGGGCAATCAGCCCCAGCATTTT. As protein: CASRPQGNQPQHF.

This chain connects TRBV6-5 to TRBJ2-7, with 13 positions matching TRBD2. The trim removed 10 bases at V and 2 bases at J, leaving 5 bases unmatched. Germline V gives CDR1 MNHEY, CDR2 SVGAGI. The CDR3 has 14 amino acids. The CDR3 region has the DNA TGTGCCACCGAACTAGCGGGGGGGGCCTACGAGCAGTACTTC. It encodes CATELAGGAYEQYF.

The gene calls are TRBV27 and TRBJ2-1; 8 bases match TRBD1. The V segment lost 6 bases and the J segment 10 bases; nucleotides outside the gene matches: 5. This CDR3 spans 12 amino acids. CDR1 and CDR2 from the germline V gene are MNHEY and SMNVEV (reference sequence). CDR3 sequence reads: CASSFGQGEQFF. CDR3 sequence (DNA): TGTGCCAGCAGCTTTGGACAGGGAGAGCAGTTCTTC.

The V and J genes are TRBV7-3 and TRBJ2-3; 9 nucleotides agree with TRBD2. The CDR3 runs to 20 residues. The germline V gene encodes CDR1 SGHTA and CDR2 FQGTGA. After removal of 4 bases from V and 2 bases from J, the junction contained 19 bases not matched to a gene. The DNA of the CDR3 is TGTGCCAGCAGCTACCAGGGGCGGGCCCAAATAGCGGGGGACACAGATACGCAGTATTTT. It specifies CASSYQGRAQIAGDTDTQYF.

The gene calls are TRBV27 and TRBJ1-5; D call uncertain. CDR1 is MNHEY and CDR2 is SMNVEV in the germline V gene (reference sequence). Trimming shortened V by 3 bases and J by 0 bases, and 6 bases separated the two germline ends. The CDR3 is 14 amino acids. The CDR3 region is CASSFEGSNQPQHF. CDR3 DNA sequence: TGTGCCAGCAGTTTCGAGGGTAGCAATCAGCCCCAGCATTTT.

The CDR3 DNA reads TGTGCCAGCAGCTTAGGGTCCTCCGGGACAGGGACCTACGAGCAGTACTTC. It yields the protein CASSLGSSGTGTYEQYF. The rearrangement joins TRBV5-6 to TRBJ2-7; 9 bases fit TRBD1. With V trimmed by 2 bases and J by 2 bases, 11 bases remained unmatched. The CDR3 length is 17 residues. The germline CDR1 and CDR2 sequences are SGHDT and YYEEEE. Variable domain in full (rest from reference TRBV5-6 and TRBJ2-7): DAGVTQSPTHLIKTRGQQVTLRCSPKSGHDTVSWYQQALGQGPQFIFQYYEEEERQRGNFPDRFSGHQFPNYSSELNVNALLLGDSALYLCASSLGSSGTGTYEQYFGPGTRLTVT.

This clone was found once. The V and J genes are TRBV6-6 and TRBJ2-7; the match to TRBD2 covers 10 bases. With V trimmed by 5 bases and J by 5 bases, 9 bases remained unmatched. From germline, CDR1 is MNHNY and CDR2 SVGAGI (reference sequence). The CDR3 is made up of 15 amino acids. This CDR3 is CASSKGSGGMDEQYF. The CDR3, as DNA: TGTGCCAGCAGTAAGGGTAGCGGGGGGATGGACGAGCAGTACTTC.

Notes on this clone: The junction does not match germline at one end; this may be a read error. This chain uses TRBV6-1 with TRBJ1-1; 7 bases agree with TRBD1. CDR3 size: 14 residues. Germline V gene sequence: CDR1 MNHNS, CDR2 SASEGT. CDR3 sequence reads: CASREGDSFTEAFF. CDR3 bases: TGTGCCAGCAGGGAAGGGGACAGCTTTACTGAAGCTTTCTTT.

V gene TRBV29-1 combines with J gene TRBJ2-5; D might be TRBD2 (5 bases). The germline V gene has CDR1 SQVTM and CDR2 ANQGSEA. V shed 4 bases and J shed 2 bases, with 14 bases lying between them. The CDR3 covers 14 residues. The CDR3 region is CSVVVTGKQETQYF. CDR3 sequence (DNA): TGCAGCGTTGTCGTTACGGGAAAACAAGAGACCCAGTACTTC.

The rearrangement uses TRBV18 and TRBJ2-6; 8 bases agree with TRBD1. The germline gives CDR1 KGHSH, CDR2 LQKENI. This CDR3 has 18 amino acids. Trimming at V came to 4 bases and at J to 0 bases, leaving 8 bases not matched to a gene. CDR3 DNA sequence: TGTGCCAGCTCACTATCCGGGACAGGAAGCTCTGGGGCCAACGTCCTGACTTTC. Amino acid sequence: CASSLSGTGSSGANVLTF.